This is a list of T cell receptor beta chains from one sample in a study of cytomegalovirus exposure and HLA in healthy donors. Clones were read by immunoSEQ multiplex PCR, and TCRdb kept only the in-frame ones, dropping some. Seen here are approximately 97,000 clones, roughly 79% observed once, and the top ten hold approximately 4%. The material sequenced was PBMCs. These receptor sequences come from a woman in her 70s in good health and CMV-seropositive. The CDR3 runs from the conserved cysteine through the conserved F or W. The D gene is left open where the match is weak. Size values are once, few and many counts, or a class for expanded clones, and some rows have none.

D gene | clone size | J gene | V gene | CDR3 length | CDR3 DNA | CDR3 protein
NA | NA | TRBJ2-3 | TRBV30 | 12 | TGTGCCTGGAGAGAGTCATCAGATACGCAGTATTTT | CAWRESSDTQYF
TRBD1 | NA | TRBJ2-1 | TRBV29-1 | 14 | TGCAGCGTTGAAGGGCAGGGGGCCTACAATGAGCAGTTCTTC | CSVEGQGAYNEQFF
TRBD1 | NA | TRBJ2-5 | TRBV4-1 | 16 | TGCGCCAGCAGCCAACAACCCGACAGGGGGCGAAAGACCCAGTACTTC | CASSQQPDRGRKTQYF
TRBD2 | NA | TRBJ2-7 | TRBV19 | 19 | TGTGCCAGTAGTATCAGGCCCGGGACTAGCGGGAGAACCGACGACGAGCAGTACTTC | CASSIRPGTSGRTDDEQYF
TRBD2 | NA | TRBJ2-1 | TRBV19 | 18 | TGTGCCAGTAGATATGGACTAGCGGGGGGCCACTCCTACAATGAGCAGTTCTTC | CASRYGLAGGHSYNEQFF
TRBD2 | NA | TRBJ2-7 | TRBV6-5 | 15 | TGTGCCAGCAGTAGGGGACTAGCGGGAGCCTACGAGCAGTACTTC | CASSRGLAGAYEQYF
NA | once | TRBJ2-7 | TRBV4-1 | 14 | TGCGCCAGCAGCCAACCAAACGGGGTCGGCGAGCAGTACTTC | CASSQPNGVGEQYF
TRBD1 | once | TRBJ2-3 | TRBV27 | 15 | TGTGCCAGCAGTTTATCGGACAGGGGTATAGGTACGCAGTATTTT | CASSLSDRGIGTQYF
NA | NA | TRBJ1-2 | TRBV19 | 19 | TGTGCCAGTAGTATTAATTCGATCTGGGGGGAAGGTCGAAACTATGGCTACACCTTC | CASSINSIWGEGRNYGYTF
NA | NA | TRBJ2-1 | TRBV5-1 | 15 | TGCGCCAGCAGATTGGAATCTAGGTCCTACAATGAGCAGTTCTTC | CASRLESRSYNEQFF
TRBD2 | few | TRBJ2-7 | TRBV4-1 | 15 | TGCGCCAGCAGCCAAGTGGCGGGGGGCTCCTACGAGCAGTACTTC | CASSQVAGGSYEQYF
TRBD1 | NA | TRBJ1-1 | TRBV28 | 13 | TGTGCCACCCGGGACAGGGGACCTACTGAAGCTTTCTTT | CATRDRGPTEAFF
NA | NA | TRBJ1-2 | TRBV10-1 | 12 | TGCGCCAGCAGTGAGGGCAGCTATGGCTACACCTTC | CASSEGSYGYTF
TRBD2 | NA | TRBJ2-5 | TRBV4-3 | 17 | TGCGCCAGCAGCCAAGGACTAGCGGGAGGGCCGGGGGAGACCCAGTACTTC | CASSQGLAGGPGETQYF
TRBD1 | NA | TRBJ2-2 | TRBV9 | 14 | TGTGCCAGCAGCGGGACGACAGGGTCCGGGGAGCTGTTTTTT | CASSGTTGSGELFF
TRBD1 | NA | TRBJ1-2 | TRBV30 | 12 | TGTGCCAAGGGACAGGGAAATTATGGCTACACCTTC | CAKGQGNYGYTF
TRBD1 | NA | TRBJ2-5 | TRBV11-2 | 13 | TGTGCCAGCAGCGGTGACAGGGGAAAGACCCAGTACTTC | CASSGDRGKTQYF
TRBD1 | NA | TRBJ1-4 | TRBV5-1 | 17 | TGCGCCAGCAGCCAGACCGGGACAGGGAGTGCCTATGAAAAACTGTTTTTT | CASSQTGTGSAYEKLFF
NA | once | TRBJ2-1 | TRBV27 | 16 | TGTGCCAGCAGTTTATCGCTTAGGGGACTCATCAATGAGCAGTTCTTC | CASSLSLRGLINEQFF
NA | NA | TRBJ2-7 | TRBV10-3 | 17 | TGTGCCATCATAACCCCAGAAGGGACTTCCCCTCTCTACGAGCAGTACTTC | CAIITPEGTSPLYEQYF
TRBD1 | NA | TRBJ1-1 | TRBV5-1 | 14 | TGCGCCAGCAGCTTACAGGGGGCGGGAACTGAAGCTTTCTTT | CASSLQGAGTEAFF
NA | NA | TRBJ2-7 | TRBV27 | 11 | TGTGCCAGCAGTACAGACAGGCGACAGTACTTC | CASSTDRRQYF
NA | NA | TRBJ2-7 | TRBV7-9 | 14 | TGTGCCAGCAGCTTAGGAGGAGGCTCCTACGAGCAGTACTTC | CASSLGGGSYEQYF
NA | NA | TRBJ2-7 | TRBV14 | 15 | TGTGCCAGCAGCCAACTGGGCCCAGGCTCTCTCGAGCAGTACTTC | CASSQLGPGSLEQYF
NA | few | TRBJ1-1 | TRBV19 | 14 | TGTGCCAGTAGTAGGGAAGGGAGGGCCACTGAAGCTTTCTTT | CASSREGRATEAFF
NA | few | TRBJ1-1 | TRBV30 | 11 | TGTGCCCGAGGATTGAACACTGAAGCTTTCTTT | CARGLNTEAFF
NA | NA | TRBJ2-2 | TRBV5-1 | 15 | TGCGCCAGCAGCCAGGACAGCTCGAACACCGGGGAGCTGTTTTTT | CASSQDSSNTGELFF